The 25 T cell receptor beta chains presented below share a single source sample, sequenced in a study of immune evolution from preneoplasia to lung adenocarcinoma. Only in-frame clones appear in the TCRdb table, and some are missing; sequencing was by immunoSEQ multiplex PCR. The sample has about 4,900 clones; around 81% are singletons. The sequenced sample was FFPE minimally invasive lung adenocarcinoma tissue. Receptors were obtained from a person aged 55-80 years with lung adenocarcinoma.

The rearrangement uses TRBV4-2 and TRBJ2-1; a possible D gene is TRBD1 (7 bases). V was trimmed by 1 base and J by 4 bases, leaving 14 bases between them. The CDR3 sequence is 16 residues long. The germline CDR1 and CDR2 sequences are LGHNA and YNFKEQ. The CDR3 sequence: CASSQVGGGPYNEQFF. In nucleotides, the CDR3 is TGTGCCAGCAGCCAAGTAGGAGGGGGCCCTTACAATGAGCAGTTCTTC.

The chain recombines TRBV21-1 with TRBJ1-2. TRBV21-1 is an annotated pseudogene. The CDR3 is made up of 11 amino acids. The CDR3 sequence: CASRLLYGYTF. The DNA of the CDR3 is TGTGCCAGCAGATTACTCTATGGCTACACCTTC.

The chain uses TRBV11-1 and TRBJ2-1, with TRBD2 as a possible D gene (5 bases). This CDR3 spans 17 amino acids. Trimming removed 1 base from V and 0 bases from J, with 13 bases in between. From germline, CDR1 is SGHAT and CDR2 FQDESV (reference sequence). The CDR3, as DNA: TGTGCCAGCAGCTTAGATACACGCAGCGGCTCCTACAATGAGCAGTTCTTC. This translates into CASSLDTRSGSYNEQFF.

The V and J genes are TRBV30 and TRBJ1-5; the D gene is possibly TRBD1 (5 bases). The CDR3 covers 11 residues. V was cut by 2 bases and J by 9 bases, with 8 bases left in between. The germline V gene has CDR1 GTSNPN and CDR2 SVGIG (reference sequence). CDR3 bases: TGTGCCTGGAGTAGGGACGGGCCCCAGCATTTT. Protein: CAWSRDGPQHF.

J is TRBJ1-2 and V is TRBV28, with TRBD1 matching 8 bases. With 7 bases clipped from V and 3 bases from J, the junction kept 7 bases outside the gene matches. The CDR3 extends over 14 amino acids. Germline lookup yields CDR1 MDHEN and CDR2 SYDVKM. Here the CDR3 DNA reads TGTGCCAGCAAGCGGACAGGGAACTACTATGGCTACACCTTC. Encoded protein: CASKRTGNYYGYTF.

In this sample, this clone turned up once. V gene TRBV14 combines with J gene TRBJ1-1, with TRBD1 as a possible D gene (5 bases). CDR1 and CDR2 from the germline V gene are SGHDN and FVKESK. The germline V and J ends were trimmed by 4 bases and 10 bases, with 10 bases remaining between them. CDR3 length: 11 residues. CDR3: CASSPTGGAFF. CDR3 bases: TGTGCCAGCAGCCCCACCGGGGGAGCTTTCTTT.

This sequence joins TRBV11-3 and TRBJ1-1; 7 bases agree with TRBD1. Germline V gene data show CDR1 as SGHNT and CDR2 as YENEEA. Trimming took 1 base from V and 1 from J; bases not matched to a gene: 9. The CDR3 totals 17 residues. The CDR3 DNA sequence: TGTGCCAGCAGCTTAGGGGAGCCGGGACAGCCGAACACTGAAGCTTTCTTT. It is translated as CASSLGEPGQPNTEAFF.

The chain carries TRBV14 and TRBJ2-1; TRBD2 agrees at 10 bases. The CDR3 is made up of 16 amino acids. Trimming removed 1 base from V and 6 bases from J; junction bases left unmatched: 6. CDR1 SGHDN and CDR2 FVKESK come from the germline V gene. CDR3 sequence: CASSQVRLAGVNEQFF. The CDR3 DNA reads as TGTGCCAGCAGCCAAGTTCGGCTAGCGGGGGTCAATGAGCAGTTCTTC.

This chain links TRBV7-9 with TRBJ2-1, with 11 bases matching TRBD2. J lost 9 bases, V lost 4 bases, and 11 bases had no gene match. The CDR3 spans 16 residues. Per the germline V gene, CDR1 is SEHNR and CDR2 is FQNEAQ (reference sequence). The CDR3 DNA is TGTGCCAGCAGCTCAGAGGTAGCTAGCGGGAGGTCTGAGCAGTTCTTC. This translates into CASSSEVASGRSEQFF.

The chain carries TRBV7-3 and TRBJ2-7; either TRBD1 or TRBD2 may fit D (6 bases each). V was pared by 5 bases and J by 0 bases, with 14 bases between. This CDR3 has 15 residues. Germline V gene sequence: CDR1 SGHTA, CDR2 FQGTGA. The CDR3 sequence: CASSPLGGPSYEQYF. CDR3 sequence (DNA): TGTGCCAGCAGCCCGTTAGGGGGGCCCTCCTACGAGCAGTACTTC.

The chain joins TRBV7-6 to TRBJ2-2; D unresolved. The CDR3 is 13 amino acids. Trimming left V 2 bases short and J 4 bases short, with 5 bases between. The germline V gene encodes CDR1 SGHVS and CDR2 FNYEAQ. In nucleotides, the CDR3 is TGTGCCAGCAGCTTACAGACCACCGGGGAGCTGTTTTTT. It codes for CASSLQTTGELFF.

The chain recombines TRBV7-2 with TRBJ1-3, with D hard to call. This CDR3 has 17 amino acids. Per germline, CDR1 SGHTA and CDR2 FQGNSA. Trimming pared 2 bases from V and 0 bases from J, leaving 14 bases between. CDR3 sequence: CASSLWTVKYSGNTIYF. The CDR3 bases are TGTGCCAGCAGCTTATGGACCGTAAAGTACTCTGGAAACACCATATATTTT.

This clone was observed a handful of times. The CDR3 coding sequence is TGTGCCAGCATCTCCGGGACAGGGGGGTATGAGCAGTTCTTC. This encodes CASISGTGGYEQFF. The chain uses TRBV27 and TRBJ2-1; 11 bases match TRBD1. This CDR3 has 14 residues. Germline V gene lookup returns CDR1 MNHEY and CDR2 SMNVEV (reference sequence). The V gene end was trimmed by 7 bases and the J gene end by 8 bases; junction bases not matched to a gene: 7.

The chain combines TRBV7-8 with TRBJ2-1, with a possible D match to TRBD2 (6 bases). This CDR3 comprises 17 residues. Trimming pared 0 bases from V and 1 base from J, leaving 13 bases between. Germline V gives CDR1 SGHVS, CDR2 FQNEAQ. The CDR3 here is CASSLAYSGDSYNEQFF. The CDR3 coding sequence is TGTGCCAGCAGCTTAGCGTATAGCGGAGATTCCTACAATGAGCAGTTCTTC.

This chain uses TRBV30 with TRBJ2-7, with 7 nucleotides matching TRBD1. Germline CDR1 reads GTSNPN; CDR2 reads SVGIG (reference sequence). With V trimmed by 3 bases and J by 2 bases, 10 bases remained unmatched. This CDR3 contains 15 residues. CDR3 sequence: CAWRDKGGKTYEQYF. The CDR3 DNA sequence: TGTGCCTGGAGGGATAAAGGGGGCAAAACCTACGAGCAGTACTTC.

The gene calls are TRBV11-2 and TRBJ1-1, with D unresolved. CDR1 and CDR2 (germline): SGHAT, FQNNGV. V shed 2 bases and J shed 0 bases, with 4 bases lying between them. This CDR3 contains 13 residues. The CDR3 reads CASSLQMNTEAFF. CDR3 sequence (DNA): TGTGCCAGCAGCTTACAGATGAACACTGAAGCTTTCTTT.

This chain connects TRBV28 to TRBJ2-7; D not certain. The CDR3 has 15 amino acids. Germline CDR1 MDHEN, CDR2 SYDVKM. V dropped 8 bases and J dropped 4 bases, with 21 bases sitting between them. In DNA, the CDR3 is TGTGCCAGCGGGCCCCCCGGGCCTTCATCATACGAGCAGTACTTC. As protein: CASGPPGPSSYEQYF.

The rearrangement joins TRBV11-1 to TRBJ2-3, with no clear D. This CDR3 is 13 amino acids long. CDR1 SGHAT and CDR2 FQDESV come from the germline V gene (reference sequence). Trimming took off 1 base at V and 4 bases at J, with 6 bases between the two ends. DNA of the CDR3: TGTGCCAGCAGCTTAGACGGTGCAGATACGCAGTATTTT. Protein sequence: CASSLDGADTQYF.

V usage is TRBV14 and J usage is TRBJ1-1, with 8 bases identical to TRBD1. After removal of 4 bases from V and 11 bases from J, the junction contained 18 bases not matched to a gene. This CDR3 spans 16 amino acids. Germline V gene data show CDR1 as SGHDN and CDR2 as FVKESK. The CDR3 nucleotides read TGTGCCAGCAGCCCGGGACAGGCCGTAATTCCGCGGGGCGCTTTCTTT. Translated, it gives CASSPGQAVIPRGAFF.

This clone was seen a single time. The J gene is TRBJ1-1, the V gene TRBV6-6, with D unresolved. There are 11 residues in the CDR3. V was pared by 11 bases and J by 5 bases, with 12 bases between. CDR1 is MNHNY, CDR2 SVGAGI, per germline (reference sequence). CDR3 protein: CASLGGTEAFF. The CDR3 DNA follows: TGTGCCTCCCTGGGAGGGACTGAAGCTTTCTTT.

The table lists this clone with a count of one. V and J are TRBV2 and TRBJ2-3; D uncertain. Germline V lookup: CDR1 SNHLY, CDR2 FYNNEI. The CDR3 length is 13 residues. V lost 7 bases, J lost 0 bases, and 8 bases lay in between. CDR3 coding DNA: TGTGCCAGCAAAGGGCCCAGCACAGATACGCAGTATTTT. As protein: CASKGPSTDTQYF.

The chain couples TRBV5-8 to TRBJ2-3; TRBD2 matches 7 bases. Trimming at V came to 2 bases and at J to 5 bases, leaving 5 bases not matched to a gene. The CDR3 spans 14 residues. Germline CDR1 SGHTS, CDR2 YDEGEE. CDR3 region: CASSFGLDGDTQYF. CDR3 DNA: TGTGCCAGCAGCTTCGGACTAGACGGAGATACGCAGTATTTT.

The chain uses TRBV30 and TRBJ1-5; TRBD1 matches at 12 bases. Trimming took 6 bases from V and 12 from J; bases not matched to a gene: 3. There are 11 residues in the CDR3. CDR1 is GTSNPN, CDR2 SVGIG, per germline (reference sequence). The CDR3 reads CACGTGGIQHF. DNA of the CDR3: TGTGCCTGTGGGACAGGGGGCATCCAGCATTTT.

Of note for this clone: This sample includes further DNA sequences coding for the same CDR3. The V gene is TRBV2, the J gene TRBJ2-7; no firm D call. There are 12 residues in the CDR3. Germline CDR1 reads SNHLY; CDR2 reads FYNNEI. Trimming took 5 bases from V and 0 from J, leaving 5 bases between them. CDR3 loop: CASSLSSYEQYF. The CDR3 nucleotides read TGTGCCAGCAGTTTAAGCTCCTACGAGCAGTACTTC. The variable domain in full, with the rest retrieved from reference TRBV2 and TRBJ2-7, is EPEVTQTPSHQVTQMGQEVILRCVPISNHLYFYWYRQILGQKVEFLVSFYNNEISEKSEIFDDQFSVERPDGSNFTLKIRSTKLEDSAMYFCASSLSSYEQYFGPGTRLTVT.

This chain links TRBV7-9 with TRBJ2-3; 8 positions match TRBD1. V lost 0 bases and J lost 14; bases outside the gene matches: 7. Germline V gene data show CDR1 as SEHNR and CDR2 as FQNEAQ (reference sequence). The CDR3 spans 13 residues. CDR3 in amino acids: CASSLAWDRSWYF. CDR3 nucleotide sequence: TGTGCCAGCAGCTTAGCCTGGGACAGGTCCTGGTATTTT.